The clone carrying this TCR beta chain was counted ten times or more. The antigen is unknown. Germline V gene data show CDR1 as SGHTA and CDR2 as FQGNSA. The length of the CDR3 is 18 residues. V lost 1 base, J lost 4 bases, and 12 bases stayed unmatched. These data come from a study of T cell repertoires in cytomegalovirus infection. Study overall: TCR beta signatures that were public indicated CMV infection and matching HLA type. The study, taken as a whole, reports: The ex vivo response showed dominance by HLA-C-restricted CMV-specific TCR beta clonotypes.

TCRdb ran MiXCR on the reads and lists one entry per CDR3 protein. Of some 220,000 distinct CDR3 sequences in the sample, 30% to 45% were seen once. The receptor comes from a human donor in good health (CMV status not recorded). Some clones in this sample may be carry-over from other donors' samples. This chain links TRBV7-2 with TRBJ2-3; 9 positions match TRBD2. The source was CD8+ T cells from cultured PBMCs, collected from culture after CMV antigen stimulation. The DNA of the CDR3 is TGTGCCAGCAGCTTAGTAGGCGGGAGGGCCGAGGGAGCAGATACGCAGTATTTT. It is translated as CASSLVGGRAEGADTQYF.